This T cell receptor beta chain is from a study of T cell repertoires in cytomegalovirus infection. For the study at large: CMV infection plus the matching HLA type was flagged by public TCR beta signatures. Findings and caveats of the study: The ex vivo response showed dominance by HLA-C-restricted CMV-specific TCR beta clonotypes.

In TCRdb, the reads were re-called with MiXCR into one record per CDR3 protein. Of more than 50,000 distinct CDR3 sequences in the sample, 33% are singletons; the top ten hold around 70%. Remarks on this clonotype: What it binds is not known.

The sample comprised PBMCs, sequenced either directly or after in vitro stimulation (not recorded which). The receptor comes from a human donor in good health (CMV status not recorded). Some clones in this sample may be carry-over from other donors' samples.

Here the CDR3 DNA reads TGTGCCAGCAGCAACATACCTGGTTCCGGGGAGCTGTTTTTT. It is translated as CASSNIPGSGELFF. This sequence joins TRBV7-6 and TRBJ2-2; no clear D. The germline gives CDR1 SGHVS, CDR2 FNYEAQ. V lost 5 bases, J lost 6 bases, and 13 bases lay in between. CDR3 length equals 14 residues.